The rows below give T cell receptor beta chains drawn from one sample of a study of blood T cell repertoires in COVID-19. TCRdb keeps only in-frame clones here, not all; method: immunoSEQ multiplex PCR. The data contain about half a million clones, nearly 90% of them singletons. Sequenced: peripheral blood. The receptors derive from a man younger than 30 with COVID-19, enrolled during active disease. Both conserved end residues are part of each CDR3. D genes are given only for firm matches. Some rows have no size entry. The others give once, few or many, or a class for an expanded clone.

-	-	TRBV6-1	TRBJ2-6	CASSDPAGVSGANVLTF	TGTGCCAGCAGTGACCCGGCCGGGGTGTCTGGGGCCAACGTCCTGACTTTC
-	TRBD1	TRBV2	TRBJ1-2	CASSEAFQTGGGGYTF	TGTGCCAGCAGTGAAGCGTTTCAGACAGGGGGCGGTGGCTACACCTTC
-	TRBD2	TRBV6-6	TRBJ2-2	CASSSSGGNTGELFF	TGTGCCAGCAGTTCCAGCGGGGGAAACACCGGGGAGCTGTTTTTT
-	TRBD1	TRBV2	TRBJ1-1	CASKIHRGTEAFF	TGTGCCAGCAAAATACACAGGGGCACTGAAGCTTTCTTT
-	TRBD1	TRBV6-1	TRBJ1-1	CASSEALSLGGTGDRNTEAFF	TGTGCCAGCAGTGAAGCGCTAAGTTTAGGGGGGACAGGGGATAGGAACACTGAAGCTTTCTTT
-	TRBD1	TRBV10-3	TRBJ1-6	CAISELTGGGNSPLHF	TGTGCCATCAGTGAACTTACAGGGGGCGGGAATTCACCCCTCCACTTT
few	-	TRBV3-1/TRBV3-2	TRBJ2-4	CASSQGGRGLLAKNIQYF	TGTGCCAGCAGCCAAGGCGGGCGGGGGCTACTAGCCAAAAACATTCAGTACTTC
-	-	TRBV2	TRBJ2-5	CASSEVRGRETQYF	TGTGCCAGCAGTGAAGTTCGGGGTCGGGAGACCCAGTACTTC
-	TRBD1	TRBV7-9	TRBJ2-7	CASSLASFGDRPTF	TGTGCCAGCAGCTTAGCAAGTTTCGGGGACAGGCCTACTTTC
few	TRBD2	TRBV13	TRBJ2-7	CASSLGASGYSYEQYF	TGTGCCAGCAGCTTAGGAGCTAGCGGGTACTCCTACGAGCAGTACTTC
-	TRBD1	TRBV6-5	TRBJ1-6	CASSYTQWTGECHF	TGTGCCAGCAGTTATACCCAGTGGACAGGGGAATGCCACTTT
-	TRBD2	TRBV6-5	TRBJ2-1	CASRGGGTLDNEQFF	TGTGCCAGCAGGGGGGGAGGGACGCTGGACAATGAGCAGTTCTTC
-	TRBD2	TRBV15	TRBJ2-7	CATSRWGGVSYEQYF	TGTGCCACCAGCAGATGGGGAGGGGTTAGCTACGAGCAGTACTTC
-	-	TRBV29-1	TRBJ1-2	CSVERVGRDYGYTF	TGCAGCGTTGAAAGGGTGGGCAGGGACTATGGCTACACCTTC
-	TRBD2	TRBV7-9	TRBJ2-3	CASSQPPGGIVTDTQYF	TGTGCCAGCAGCCAACCCCCGGGGGGGATCGTCACAGATACGCAGTATTTT
-	TRBD2	TRBV5-1	TRBJ2-1	CASSLVVAGSNNEQFF	TGCGCCAGCAGCTTGGTGGTAGCGGGGAGTAATAATGAGCAGTTCTTC
once	-	TRBV6-5	TRBJ1-2	CASSFEPPDSYGYTF	TGTGCCAGCAGTTTCGAACCTCCCGACAGTTATGGCTACACCTTC
-	TRBD2	TRBV19	TRBJ2-7	CASSIGGGSYEQYF	TGTGCCAGTAGTATTGGCGGGGGGTCCTACGAGCAGTACTTC
few	-	TRBV5-6	TRBJ1-2	CASSSAGSYGYTF	TGTGCCAGCAGCTCGGCGGGGTCCTATGGCTACACCTTC
-	-	TRBV21-1	TRBJ2-7	CASSKFRDWTYEQYF	TGTGCCAGCAGCAAATTTCGGGACTGGACCTACGAGCAGTACTTC
once	TRBD1	TRBV19	TRBJ2-5	CASSIPPGGQGPQETQYF	TGTGCCAGTAGTATTCCACCAGGAGGACAGGGACCACAAGAGACCCAGTACTTC
-	TRBD1	TRBV5-5	TRBJ1-2	CASSMTLDRDGYTF	TGTGCCAGCAGCATGACGTTGGACAGGGATGGCTACACCTTC
-	-	TRBV30	TRBJ1-2	CAWGPLVGGGYGYTF	TGTGCCTGGGGCCCACTCGTGGGGGGGGGCTATGGCTACACCTTC
-	-	TRBV12-3/TRBV12-4	TRBJ2-5	CASSPVPGETQYF	TGTGCCAGCAGCCCCGTCCCGGGAGAGACCCAGTACTTC
many	-	TRBV5-5	TRBJ1-1	CASSPTAHNTEAFF	TGTGCCAGCAGCCCAACAGCACACAACACTGAAGCTTTCTTT
-	TRBD2	TRBV7-8	TRBJ2-1	CASSQTGGASSYNEQFF	TGTGCCAGCAGCCAAACGGGGGGTGCTAGCTCCTACAATGAGCAGTTCTTC
-	TRBD1	TRBV19	TRBJ2-1	CASTLGQGAYNEQFF	TGTGCCAGTACCTTAGGACAGGGGGCCTACAATGAGCAGTTCTTC
-	TRBD2	TRBV7-9	TRBJ2-1	CASSPPSGSEQFF	TGTGCCAGCTCCCCCCCTAGCGGGTCGGAGCAGTTCTTC
-	-	TRBV7-9	TRBJ2-5	CATEGLQETQYF	TGTGCCACAGAGGGACTTCAAGAGACCCAGTACTTC
once	TRBD1	TRBV7-9	TRBJ2-7	CASGAAARGIYEQYF	TGTGCCAGCGGCGCGGCTGCCAGGGGGATTTACGAGCAGTACTTC
-	TRBD1	TRBV7-8	TRBJ1-6	CASSLEGQANSPLHF	TGTGCCAGCAGCTTAGAGGGACAGGCAAATTCACCCCTCCACTTT
-	-	TRBV19	TRBJ1-1	CASSLQGGVTEAFF	TGTGCCAGTAGTTTACAGGGCGGCGTGACTGAAGCTTTCTTT
once	-	TRBV3-1/TRBV3-2	TRBJ1-6	CASSQTHRAFNSPLHF	TGTGCCAGCAGCCAGACACACAGGGCATTTAATTCACCCCTCCACTTT
once	TRBD1	TRBV7-3	TRBJ2-3	CASSSQGATQYF	TGTGCCAGCAGCTCGCAGGGGGCGACGCAGTATTTT
-	-	TRBV4-2	TRBJ1-5	CASSQELWLNQPQHF	TGTGCCAGCAGCCAAGAATTGTGGCTGAATCAGCCCCAGCATTTT
-	TRBD1	TRBV19	TRBJ1-2	CASTLGPGQGERRGYGYTF	TGTGCCAGTACCCTCGGCCCAGGACAGGGAGAGAGAAGAGGCTATGGCTACACCTTC
-	TRBD1	TRBV5-4	TRBJ1-4	CASSPGGQDEKLFF	TGTGCCAGCAGCCCAGGGGGCCAAGATGAAAAACTGTTTTTT
-	-	TRBV20-1	TRBJ1-5	CSASPRGSDQPQHF	TGCAGTGCTAGTCCCAGGGGAAGTGATCAGCCCCAGCATTTT
-	TRBD2	TRBV7-8	TRBJ2-1	CASSLYLRTSGKAYNEQFF	TGTGCCAGCAGCTTATATCTCCGGACTAGCGGGAAGGCCTACAATGAGCAGTTCTTC
-	-	TRBV6-6	TRBJ2-5	CASSYQAGGTQYF	TGTGCCAGCAGTTATCAGGCAGGTGGGACCCAGTACTTC
-	TRBD2	TRBV2	TRBJ2-7	CASSEAIAGGAGEQYF	TGTGCCAGCAGTGAAGCCATAGCGGGAGGTGCAGGCGAGCAGTACTTC
once	TRBD1	TRBV3-1/TRBV3-2	TRBJ1-3	CASSRGQGTGNTIYF	TGTGCCAGCAGCCGAGGACAGGGGACTGGAAACACCATATATTTT
-	TRBD2	TRBV25-1	TRBJ2-1	CASSDIASGRLDEQFF	TGTGCCAGCAGTGATATCGCTAGCGGGAGACTCGATGAGCAGTTCTTC
-	TRBD2	TRBV19	TRBJ2-1	CASSILSGSSYNEQFF	TGTGCCAGTAGTATCTTGAGCGGGAGCTCCTACAATGAGCAGTTCTTC
-	-	TRBV5-1	TRBJ1-1	CASSWVGETEAFF	TGCGCCAGCAGCTGGGTCGGGGAAACTGAAGCTTTCTTT
-	TRBD1	TRBV6-5	TRBJ2-7	CASMKTGTYEQYF	TGTGCCAGCATGAAGACAGGGACCTACGAGCAGTACTTC
-	TRBD1	TRBV2	TRBJ1-6	CASRATGTGNSPLHF	TGTGCCAGCAGGGCAACCGGGACAGGGAATTCACCCCTCCACTTT
-	TRBD1	TRBV24-1	TRBJ1-5	CATSDSGTGGVLFQPQHF	TGTGCCACCAGTGATTCCGGGACAGGGGGCGTTTTGTTTCAGCCCCAGCATTTT
once	TRBD1	TRBV2	TRBJ1-1	CASSFSTGGTEAFF	TGTGCCAGCAGTTTTTCGACAGGGGGGACTGAAGCTTTCTTT
-	-	TRBV5-6	TRBJ2-3	CASSLRGFTDTQYF	TGTGCCAGCAGCTTGAGGGGGTTCACAGATACGCAGTATTTT
-	-	TRBV10-3	TRBJ2-5	CAISEGATVETQYF	TGTGCCATCAGTGAGGGGGCGACGGTTGAGACCCAGTACTTC
once	TRBD1	TRBV5-5	TRBJ2-1	CASSSVGQGAMDEQFF	TGTGCCAGCAGCTCGGTTGGGCAGGGGGCTATGGATGAGCAGTTCTTC
-	TRBD1	TRBV11-3	TRBJ1-1	CASSLGQGEPNTEAFF	TGTGCCAGCAGCTTAGGCCAGGGGGAGCCGAACACTGAAGCTTTCTTT
-	-	TRBV6-6	TRBJ2-3	CASSPSDTQYF	TGTGCCAGCAGCCCTAGCGATACGCAGTATTTT
-	-	TRBV13	TRBJ1-5	CASSLGPGVGNQPQHF	TGTGCCAGCAGCTTAGGCCCGGGGGTGGGCAATCAGCCCCAGCATTTT
-	-	TRBV6-2/TRBV6-3	TRBJ1-5	CASSYSRGIGGNQPQHF	TGTGCCAGCAGTTACTCGAGGGGGATAGGTGGCAATCAGCCCCAGCATTTT
-	-	TRBV7-2	TRBJ2-3	CASSLAGVTDTQYF	TGTGCCAGCAGCTTAGCGGGAGTCACAGATACGCAGTATTTT
-	TRBD2	TRBV12-5	TRBJ2-7	CASGLTSGGSYEQYF	TGTGCTAGTGGTCTAACTAGCGGGGGTTCCTACGAGCAGTACTTC
-	-	TRBV3-1/TRBV3-2	TRBJ2-5	CASSQVPTDQETQYF	TGTGCCAGCAGCCAGGTCCCAACAGATCAAGAGACCCAGTACTTC